This T cell receptor (beta chain) was retrieved from a study of T cell responses to AZD1222 COVID-19 vaccine. For the study at large: The study pooled second doses at about 4 or about 12 weeks. Points from the study as a whole: Donors were mostly white British, more females; clonal diversity possibly underestimated. Reports indicate that nearly half of spike-specific TCRs are directed at unmutated variant regions. After the peak T cell response, and only then, were repertoires sampled.

J lost 7 bases, V lost 2 bases, and 8 bases had no gene match. Germline values: CDR1 SGHRS, CDR2 YFSETQ. This CDR3 has 14 residues. Here immunoSEQ multiplex PCR was the method, and the copy in TCRdb shows in-frame clones only, minus some. This sample has over 75,000 clones, with more than 70% found just once. As concerns this clone: Antigen unknown.

V is TRBV5-1 and J is TRBJ2-7; 8 nucleotides line up with TRBD1. The origin of this receptor is an adult in good health. The sample consisted of peripheral blood, taken on day 0 of AZD1222 vaccination. The DNA for the CDR3 is TGCGCCAGCAGCTTACAGGGGGATATAGGAGAGCAGTACTTC. This translates into CASSLQGDIGEQYF.